This T cell receptor (beta chain) is from a study of PD-1 blockade in classical Hodgkin lymphoma. Findings and limits, study-wide: Patients starting nivolumab less than 1 year after ASCT had lower diversity and were excluded from later analyses. Relapsed/refractory patients reportedly had lower baseline diversity than newly diagnosed patients.

Each patient relapsed following autologous stem cell transplantation, and prior brentuximab vedotin exposure differed. Profiling relied on immunoSEQ multiplex PCR, and the TCRdb table lists in-frame clones only, not all of them. The sample carries under 60,000 clones, around 73% recorded once. V was shortened by 4 bases and J by 1 base, with 10 bases between the two germline ends. Germline V gives CDR1 SGDLS, CDR2 YYNGEE. The CDR3 is 14 amino acids. On this clone itself: Its antigen remains unknown.

This specimen was peripheral blood mononuclear cells (PBMCs), taken before the second cycle of nivolumab. The chain links TRBV9 to TRBJ2-3; the D is unclear. The sequence was collected from a human donor with classical Hodgkin lymphoma. This chain's CDR3 is CASSLRPRTDTQYF. CDR3 in DNA: TGTGCCAGCAGCCTTCGCCCCCGCACAGATACGCAGTATTTT.